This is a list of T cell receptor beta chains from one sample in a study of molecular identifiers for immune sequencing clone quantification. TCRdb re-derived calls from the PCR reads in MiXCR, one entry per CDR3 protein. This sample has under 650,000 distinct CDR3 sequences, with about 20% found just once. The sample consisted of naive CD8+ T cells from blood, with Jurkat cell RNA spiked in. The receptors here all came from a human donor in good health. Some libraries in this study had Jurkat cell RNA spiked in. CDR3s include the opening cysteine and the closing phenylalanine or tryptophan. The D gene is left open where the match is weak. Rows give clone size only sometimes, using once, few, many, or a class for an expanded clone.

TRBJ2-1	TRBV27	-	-	TGTGCCAGCAGTCAAACTTACAATGAGCAGTTCTTC	CASSQTYNEQFF
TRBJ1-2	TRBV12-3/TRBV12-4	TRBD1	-	TGTGCCAGCAGTTTTGGGACAGGGGGTGGCTATGGCTACACCTTC	CASSFGTGGGYGYTF
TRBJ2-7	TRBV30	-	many	TGTGCCTGGAGTTCCGGGGGGACACTGTACGAGCAGTACTTC	CAWSSGGTLYEQYF
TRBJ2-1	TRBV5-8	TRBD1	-	TGTGCCAGCAGCCTTCGGACAGGGGTAAATGAGCAGTTCTTC	CASSLRTGVNEQFF
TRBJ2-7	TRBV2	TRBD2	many	TGTGCCAGCAGTGATACCCACTGGACTAGCTCCTACGAGCAGTACTTC	CASSDTHWTSSYEQYF
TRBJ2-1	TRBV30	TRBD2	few	TGTGCCTTTCAAGCGGGAGGGTCCTCCTACAATGAGCAGTTCTTC	CAFQAGGSSYNEQFF
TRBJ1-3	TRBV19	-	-	TGTGCCAGTAGTCCGCTCGCAGGCTCTGGAAACACCATATATTTT	CASSPLAGSGNTIYF
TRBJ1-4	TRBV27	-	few	TGTGCCAGCAGACTCGCGGTACAGCCTGGTGAAAAACTGTTTTTT	CASRLAVQPGEKLFF
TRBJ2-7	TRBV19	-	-	TGTGCCAGTAGTAACGCGAGGGGCTACGAGCAGTACTTC	CASSNARGYEQYF
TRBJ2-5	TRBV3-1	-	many	TGTGCCAGCAGCCAAGATCGGTACAGGGTTTCTCAAGAGACCCAGTACTTC	CASSQDRYRVSQETQYF
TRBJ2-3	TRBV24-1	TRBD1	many	TGTGCCACCAGTGACGGGACAGGCGGCACAGATACGCAGTATTTT	CATSDGTGGTDTQYF
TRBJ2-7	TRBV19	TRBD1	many	TGTGCCAGCAGCCCTGGACAGGGCGGGTACGAGCAGTACTTC	CASSPGQGGYEQYF
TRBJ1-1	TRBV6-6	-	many	TGTGCCAGCAGTTACACCTCGAACACTGAAGCTTTCTTT	CASSYTSNTEAFF
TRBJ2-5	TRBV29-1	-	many	TGCAGCGTTGTTCTAGGGGGCGGGGGGGAGACCCAGTACTTC	CSVVLGGGGETQYF
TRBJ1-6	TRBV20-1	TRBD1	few	TGCAGTGCTAGAGGGCCGGGGGACAGGGGGCGGCGTTCACCCCTCCACTTT	CSARGPGDRGRRSPLHF
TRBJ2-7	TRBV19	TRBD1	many	TGTGCCAGTAGTATAGGGACAGGGGGTACGTACGAGCAGTACTTC	CASSIGTGGTYEQYF
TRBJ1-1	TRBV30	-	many	TGTGCCTGGAACGGGGGAAACACTGAAGCTTTCTTT	CAWNGGNTEAFF
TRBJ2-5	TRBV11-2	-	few	TGTGCCAGCAGCTTAGGGTATTTCGAGCGGAGACAAGAGACCCAGTACTTC	CASSLGYFERRQETQYF
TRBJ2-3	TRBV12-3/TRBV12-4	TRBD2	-	TGTGCCAGCAGTTTAGCCCGCCTAGCGGGGGGCCGGGTCAGCACAGGTACGCAGTATTTT	CASSLARLAGGRVSTGTQYF
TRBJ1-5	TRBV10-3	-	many	TGTGCCATCAGTGAGTCGACACGACCTAGCAATCAGCCCCAGCATTTT	CAISESTRPSNQPQHF
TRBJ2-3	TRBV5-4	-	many	TGTGCCAGCAGCCACCGGGACCGTGGGTCAGATACGCAGTATTTT	CASSHRDRGSDTQYF
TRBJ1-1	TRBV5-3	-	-	TGTGCCAGCAGCTTGAACAGGCGGACTTTCTTT	CASSLNRRTFF
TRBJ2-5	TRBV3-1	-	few	TGTGCCAGCAGCCCCCTCCCAGGGACATTCCAAGAGACCCAGTACTTC	CASSPLPGTFQETQYF
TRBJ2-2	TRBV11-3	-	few	TGTGCCAGCAGCTTCTACCCAGGCGGGGAGCTGTTTTTT	CASSFYPGGELFF
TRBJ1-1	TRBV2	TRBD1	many	TGTGCCAGCACCCATCAGGGGGCCGGGACTGAAGCTTTCTTT	CASTHQGAGTEAFF
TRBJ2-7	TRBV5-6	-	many	TGTGCCAGCAGCTTCATGGGGAACCGGGACGAGCAGTACTTC	CASSFMGNRDEQYF
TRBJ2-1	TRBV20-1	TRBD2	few	TGCAGTGCTAGAGATCGTGGGTGGGCTAGCGGGAGGGATGAGCAGTTCTTC	CSARDRGWASGRDEQFF
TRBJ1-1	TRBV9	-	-	TGTGCCAGCAGCGTTAGGGAAGACACTGAAGCTTTCTTT	CASSVREDTEAFF
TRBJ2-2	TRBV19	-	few	TGTGCCAGTAGTTGGGACTCCACCGGGGAGCTGTTTTTT	CASSWDSTGELFF
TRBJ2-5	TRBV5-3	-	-	TGTGCCAGCAGCTATGAGGTCAGTGGGGCCCAAGAGACCCAGTACTTC	CASSYEVSGAQETQYF
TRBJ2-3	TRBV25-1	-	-	TGTGCCAGCAGTGAGGGGAGGAGACTACGCACAGATACGCGGTATTTC	CASSEGRRLRTDTRYF
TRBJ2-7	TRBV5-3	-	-	TGTGCCAGCAGCTTGGGCCAGTACGAGCGGTACTTC	CASSLGQYERYF
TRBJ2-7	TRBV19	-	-	TGTGCCAGTAGCACGGCCGCCGGGGCCTACGAGCAGTACTTC	CASSTAAGAYEQYF
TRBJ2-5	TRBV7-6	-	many	TGTGCCAGCAGCCCGACGCTGGGCCAAGAGACCCAGTACTTC	CASSPTLGQETQYF
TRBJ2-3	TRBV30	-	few	TGTGCCTGGGTACAGGGAATGGGGTTCGATACGCAGTATTTT	CAWVQGMGFDTQYF
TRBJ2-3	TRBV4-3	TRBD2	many	TGCGCCAGCAGCCAAGTCCTAGCGGGAGCCATCGCAGATACGCAGTATTTT	CASSQVLAGAIADTQYF
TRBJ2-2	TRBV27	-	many	TGTGCCAGCAGTTTATTAACAGGCAGCAGGACCGGGGAGCTGTTTTTT	CASSLLTGSRTGELFF
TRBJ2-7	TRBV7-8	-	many	TGTGCCAGCAGTTTAGCGGCAGGGAGCTACGAGCAGTACTTC	CASSLAAGSYEQYF
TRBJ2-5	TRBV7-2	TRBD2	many	TGTGCCAGCAGCTCCCCTTTGCTATCGGGGGGACAAGAGACCCAGTACTTC	CASSSPLLSGGQETQYF
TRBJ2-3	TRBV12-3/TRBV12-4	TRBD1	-	TGTGCCAGCAGGACAGGGGCTAGCACAGATACGCAGTATTTT	CASRTGASTDTQYF